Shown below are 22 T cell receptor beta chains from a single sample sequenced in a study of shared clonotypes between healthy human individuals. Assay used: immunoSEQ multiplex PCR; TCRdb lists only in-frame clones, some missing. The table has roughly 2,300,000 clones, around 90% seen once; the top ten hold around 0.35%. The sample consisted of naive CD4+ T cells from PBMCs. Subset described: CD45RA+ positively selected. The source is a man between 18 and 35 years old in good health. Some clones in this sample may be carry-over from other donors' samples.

CDR3 in DNA: TGTGCCAGCGCTAAGGGAGTTAACACCGGGGAGCTGTTTTTT. Translating it yields CASAKGVNTGELFF. The genes are TRBV7-3 and TRBJ2-2; TRBD2 might be the D (5 bases). Deletions cut 8 bases from V and 2 bases from J, with 12 bases between. Looked up from germline, CDR1 is SGHTA and CDR2 is FQGTGA. The CDR3 extends over 14 amino acids.

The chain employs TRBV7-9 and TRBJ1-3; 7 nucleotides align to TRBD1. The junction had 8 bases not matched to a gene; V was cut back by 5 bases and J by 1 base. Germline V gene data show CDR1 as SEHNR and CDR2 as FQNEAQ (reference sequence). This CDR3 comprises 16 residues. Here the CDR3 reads CASSPDRRKSGNTIYF. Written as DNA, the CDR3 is TGTGCCAGCAGCCCGGACAGGAGAAAGTCTGGAAACACCATATATTTT.

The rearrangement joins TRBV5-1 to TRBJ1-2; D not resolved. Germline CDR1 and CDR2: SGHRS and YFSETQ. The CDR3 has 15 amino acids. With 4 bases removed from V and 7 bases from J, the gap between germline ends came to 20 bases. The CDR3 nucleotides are TGCGCCAGCAGCGTCGGGAGCCCAGGCAGTTTTGGCTACACCTTC. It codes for CASSVGSPGSFGYTF.

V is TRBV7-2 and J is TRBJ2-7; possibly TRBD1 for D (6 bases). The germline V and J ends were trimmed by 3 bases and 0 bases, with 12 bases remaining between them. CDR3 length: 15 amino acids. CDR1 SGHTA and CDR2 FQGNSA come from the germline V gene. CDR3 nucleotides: TGTGCCAGCAGCTTTGAAACAGGGACCTCCTACGAGCAGTACTTC. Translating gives CASSFETGTSYEQYF.

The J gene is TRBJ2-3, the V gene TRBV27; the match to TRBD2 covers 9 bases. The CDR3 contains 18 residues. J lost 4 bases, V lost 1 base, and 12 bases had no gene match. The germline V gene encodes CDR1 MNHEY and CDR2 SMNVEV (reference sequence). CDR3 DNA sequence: TGTGCCAGCAGTTTATGGTCCGGGCTAGCGGGATTTGCAGATACGCAGTATTTT. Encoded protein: CASSLWSGLAGFADTQYF.

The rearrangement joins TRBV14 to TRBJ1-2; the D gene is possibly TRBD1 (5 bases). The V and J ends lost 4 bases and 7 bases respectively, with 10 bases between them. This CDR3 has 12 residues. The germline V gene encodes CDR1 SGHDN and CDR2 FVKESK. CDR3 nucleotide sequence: TGTGCCAGCAGCCCAAGGGGCAGTGGCTACACCTTC. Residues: CASSPRGSGYTF.

This CDR3 reads CASTEGTNTGELFF. In DNA form, the CDR3 reads TGCGCCAGTACCGAGGGGACCAACACCGGGGAGCTGTTTTTT. This chain connects TRBV5-1 to TRBJ2-2, with D perhaps given as TRBD1 or TRBD2 (5 bases each). V was clipped by 8 bases and J by 2 bases, with 13 bases between them. Germline V gene sequence: CDR1 SGHRS, CDR2 YFSETQ. This CDR3 has 14 amino acids.

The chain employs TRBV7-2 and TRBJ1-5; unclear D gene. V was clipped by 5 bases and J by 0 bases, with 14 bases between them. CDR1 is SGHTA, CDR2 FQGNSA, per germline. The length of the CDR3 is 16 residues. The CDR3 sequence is CASSEGGATSNQPQHF. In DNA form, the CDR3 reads TGTGCCAGCAGCGAGGGTGGTGCCACTAGCAATCAGCCCCAGCATTTT.

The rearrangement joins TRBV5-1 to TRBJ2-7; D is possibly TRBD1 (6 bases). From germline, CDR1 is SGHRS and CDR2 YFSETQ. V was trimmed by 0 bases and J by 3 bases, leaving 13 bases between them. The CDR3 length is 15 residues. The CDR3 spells CASSLDRVAGYEQYF. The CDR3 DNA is TGCGCCAGCAGCTTGGACAGGGTCGCTGGCTACGAGCAGTACTTC.

The CDR3 sequence is CASLSRGREKLFF. Written as DNA, the CDR3 is TGTGCCAGCCTTTCTCGGGGTCGCGAAAAACTGTTTTTT. The chain couples TRBV19 to TRBJ1-4, with D unresolved. This CDR3 spans 13 amino acids. Germline assignment: CDR1 LNHDA and CDR2 SQIVND (reference sequence). V lost 9 bases and J lost 8, with 16 bases in between.

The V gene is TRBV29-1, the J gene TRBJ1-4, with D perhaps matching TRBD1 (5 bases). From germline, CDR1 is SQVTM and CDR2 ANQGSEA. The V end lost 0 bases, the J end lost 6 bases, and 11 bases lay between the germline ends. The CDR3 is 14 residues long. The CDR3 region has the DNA TGCAGCGTTGAAGATTTAGGAGGGGATGAAAAACTGTTTTTT. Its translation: CSVEDLGGDEKLFF.

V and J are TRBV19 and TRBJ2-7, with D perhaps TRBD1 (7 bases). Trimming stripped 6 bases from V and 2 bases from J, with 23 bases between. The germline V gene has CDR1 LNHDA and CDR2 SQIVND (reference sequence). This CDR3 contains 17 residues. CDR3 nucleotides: TGTGCCAGTAGCATTCGGGGACCTCGCGGGACAGCCTACGAGCAGTACTTC. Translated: CASSIRGPRGTAYEQYF.

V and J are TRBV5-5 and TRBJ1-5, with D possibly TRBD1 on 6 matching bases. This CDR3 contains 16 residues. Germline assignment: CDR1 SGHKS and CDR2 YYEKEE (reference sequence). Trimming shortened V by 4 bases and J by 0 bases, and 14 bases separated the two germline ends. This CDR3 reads CASSRQEINSNQPQHF. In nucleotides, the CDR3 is TGTGCCAGCAGCCGACAGGAGATCAATAGCAATCAGCCCCAGCATTTT.

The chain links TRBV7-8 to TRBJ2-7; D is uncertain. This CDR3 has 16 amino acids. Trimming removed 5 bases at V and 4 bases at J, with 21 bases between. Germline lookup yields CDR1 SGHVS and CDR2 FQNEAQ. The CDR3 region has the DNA TGTGCCAGCAGCCTCGATAAGACGTTTCCCCCTTACGAGCAGTACTTC. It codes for CASSLDKTFPPYEQYF. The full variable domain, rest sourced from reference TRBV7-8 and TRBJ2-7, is GAGVSQSPRYKVAKRGQDVALRCDPISGHVSLFWYQQALGQGPEFLTYFQNEAQLDKSGLPSDRFFAERPEGSVSTLKIQRTQQEDSAVYLCASSLDKTFPPYEQYFGPGTRLTVT.

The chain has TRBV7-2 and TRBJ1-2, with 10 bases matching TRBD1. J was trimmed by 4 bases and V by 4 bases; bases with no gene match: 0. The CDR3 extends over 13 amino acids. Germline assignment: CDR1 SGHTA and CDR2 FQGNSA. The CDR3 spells CASSWDRGYGYTF. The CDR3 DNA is TGTGCCAGCAGCTGGGACAGGGGCTATGGCTACACCTTC.

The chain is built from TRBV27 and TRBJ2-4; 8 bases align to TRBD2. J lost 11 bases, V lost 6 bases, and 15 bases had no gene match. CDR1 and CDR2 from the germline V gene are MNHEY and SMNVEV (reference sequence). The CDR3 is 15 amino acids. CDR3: CASRPTGTRGLVQYF. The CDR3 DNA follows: TGTGCCAGCAGACCTACCGGGACTAGAGGTCTCGTTCAGTACTTC.

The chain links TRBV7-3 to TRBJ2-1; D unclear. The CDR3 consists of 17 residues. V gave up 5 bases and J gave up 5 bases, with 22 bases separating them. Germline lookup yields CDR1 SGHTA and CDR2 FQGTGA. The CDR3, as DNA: TGTGCCAGCAGCCCAACCCGCACACGGGTGATCAACAATGAGCAGTTCTTC. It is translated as CASSPTRTRVINNEQFF.

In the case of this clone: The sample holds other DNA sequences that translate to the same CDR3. The DNA of the CDR3 is TGTGCCAGCAGTCTCCCGGGACTAGCGGACACCGGGGAGCTGTTTTTT. Its translation: CASSLPGLADTGELFF. The rearrangement joins TRBV28 to TRBJ2-2; 11 bases match TRBD2. Germline CDR1 and CDR2: MDHEN and SYDVKM. V lost 5 bases to trimming and J lost 3 bases; unmatched junction nucleotides: 5. This CDR3 has 16 amino acids.

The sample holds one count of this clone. CDR3: CASSPRQGANTGELFF. CDR3 coding DNA: TGTGCCAGCAGCCCAAGACAGGGGGCGAACACCGGGGAGCTGTTTTTT. The genes are TRBV11-3 and TRBJ2-2, with 9 bases matching TRBD1. V lost 5 bases, J lost 0 bases, and 4 bases stayed unmatched. The CDR3 extends over 16 amino acids. Germline V gene lookup returns CDR1 SGHNT and CDR2 YENEEA.

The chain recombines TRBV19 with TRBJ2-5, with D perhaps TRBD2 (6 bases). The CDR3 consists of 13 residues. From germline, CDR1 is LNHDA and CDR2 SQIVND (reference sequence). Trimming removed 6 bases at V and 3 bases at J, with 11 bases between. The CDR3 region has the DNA TGTGCCAGTAGGCGCGGGGCCAAAGAGACCCAGTACTTC. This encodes CASRRGAKETQYF.

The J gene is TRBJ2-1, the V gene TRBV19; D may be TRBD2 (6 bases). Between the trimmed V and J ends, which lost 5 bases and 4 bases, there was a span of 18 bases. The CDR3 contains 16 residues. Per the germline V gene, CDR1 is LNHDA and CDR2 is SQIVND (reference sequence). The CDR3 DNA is TGTGCCAGTAGTTCCACCGGGACTGTGCTATACAATGAGCAGTTCTTC. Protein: CASSSTGTVLYNEQFF.

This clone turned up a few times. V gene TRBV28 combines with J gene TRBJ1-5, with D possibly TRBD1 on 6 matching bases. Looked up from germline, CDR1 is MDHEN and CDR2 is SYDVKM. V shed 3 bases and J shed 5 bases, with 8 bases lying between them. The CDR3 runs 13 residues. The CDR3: CASSFGGDQPQHF. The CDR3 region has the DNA TGTGCCAGCAGTTTTGGGGGCGATCAGCCCCAGCATTTT.